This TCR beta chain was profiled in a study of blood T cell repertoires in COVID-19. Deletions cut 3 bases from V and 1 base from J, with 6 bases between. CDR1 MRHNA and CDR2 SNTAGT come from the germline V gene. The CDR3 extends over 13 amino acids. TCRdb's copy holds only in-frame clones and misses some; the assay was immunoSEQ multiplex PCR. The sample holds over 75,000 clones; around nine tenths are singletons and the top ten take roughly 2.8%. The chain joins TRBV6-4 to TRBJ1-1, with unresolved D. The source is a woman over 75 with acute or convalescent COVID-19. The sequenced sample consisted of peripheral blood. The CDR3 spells CASSEEENTEAFF. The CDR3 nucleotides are TGTGCCAGCAGTGAAGAGGAGAACACTGAAGCTTTCTTT.